The 21 T cell receptor beta chains below were found in one sample sequenced in a study of cytotoxic CD8 clonotypes in ibrutinib-treated CLL. The data were produced by immunoSEQ multiplex PCR, yet TCRdb's version contains in-frame clones alone and is incomplete. Here the sample spans 14,000 to 15,000 clones, over 60% being singletons. This specimen was PBMCs, taken before ibrutinib treatment. These receptors all stem from a human donor with chronic lymphocytic leukemia.

This clone was found once. The chain is built from TRBV7-8 and TRBJ2-5; D may match TRBD1 or TRBD2 (5 bases each). The V and J ends lost 2 bases and 5 bases respectively, with 15 bases between them. There are 15 residues in the CDR3. Per the germline V gene, CDR1 is SGHVS and CDR2 is FQNEAQ. In DNA form, the CDR3 reads TGTGCCAGCAGCTTATTCAGTCCGGGACGGGAGACCCAGTACTTC. It translates to CASSLFSPGRETQYF.

The V gene is TRBV7-2, the J gene TRBJ2-1; D unresolved. V was clipped by 2 bases and J by 10 bases, with 6 bases between them. The CDR3 spans 11 residues. The germline gives CDR1 SGHTA, CDR2 FQGNSA. CDR3 sequence (DNA): TGTGCCAGCAGCTTATGGGGAGAGCAGTTCTTC. Residues: CASSLWGEQFF.

The chain joins TRBV28 to TRBJ2-3, with 12 bases lining up with TRBD2. This CDR3 is 18 amino acids long. V lost 2 bases and J lost 2; bases outside the gene matches: 8. Looked up from germline, CDR1 is MDHEN and CDR2 is SYDVKM. The CDR3 spells CASSLLAGGLKPTDTQYF. The CDR3 DNA sequence: TGTGCCAGCAGTTTACTAGCGGGAGGGCTGAAACCCACAGATACGCAGTATTTT.

Only a few counts were recorded for this clone. This chain joins TRBV7-2 and TRBJ1-2, with D possibly TRBD1 on 5 matching bases. This CDR3 contains 13 residues. The V and J ends lost 2 bases and 5 bases respectively, with 9 bases between them. CDR1 SGHTA and CDR2 FQGNSA come from the germline V gene. CDR3 nucleotides: TGTGCCAGCAGCTTATTAGACAGTTATGGCTACACCTTC. Translating it yields CASSLLDSYGYTF.

The chain links TRBV30 to TRBJ1-4; 7 bases line up with TRBD1. This CDR3 is 15 amino acids long. The germline CDR1 and CDR2 sequences are GTSNPN and SVGIG (reference sequence). Trimming removed 0 bases from V and 3 bases from J; junction bases left unmatched: 4. CDR3 DNA sequence: TGTGCCTGGAGTGTAACCGGGACAGCTAATGAAAAACTGTTTTTT. It codes for CAWSVTGTANEKLFF.

The CDR3 spells CASSSQGGDEKLFF. CDR3 DNA: TGCGCCAGCAGCAGCCAGGGGGGTGATGAAAAACTGTTTTTT. V and J are TRBV5-1 and TRBJ1-4; TRBD1 matches at 7 bases. V shed 4 bases, J shed 6 bases, and the junction held 6 bases outside the gene matches. The CDR3 has 14 amino acids. CDR1 is SGHRS and CDR2 is YFSETQ in the germline V gene.

The chain couples TRBV2 to TRBJ1-4, with D unresolved. The CDR3 length is 12 residues. From germline, CDR1 is SNHLY and CDR2 FYNNEI. Trimming cost V 3 bases and J 8 bases, with 7 bases left between them. The CDR3 spells CASSDLTEKLFF. The CDR3 nucleotides read TGTGCCAGCAGTGACCTGACCGAAAAACTGTTTTTT. Variable domain in full (rest from reference TRBV2 and TRBJ1-4): EPEVTQTPSHQVTQMGQEVILRCVPISNHLYFYWYRQILGQKVEFLVSFYNNEISEKSEIFDDQFSVERPDGSNFTLKIRSTKLEDSAMYFCASSDLTEKLFFGSGTQLSVL.

The rearrangement joins TRBV14 to TRBJ2-7; TRBD2 matches at 13 bases. The CDR3 extends over 19 amino acids. V lost 4 bases to trimming and J lost 4 bases; unmatched junction nucleotides: 16. Germline V gene lookup returns CDR1 SGHDN and CDR2 FVKESK. In DNA, the CDR3 is TGTGCCAGCAGCCCCAGGACTAGCGGGAGTCATTGGTGGGTGTACGAGCAGTACTTC. It encodes CASSPRTSGSHWWVYEQYF.

This rearrangement joins TRBV21-1 to TRBJ2-3. TRBV21-1 is given as a pseudogene. The CDR3 is 16 amino acids. The CDR3 loop is CASSLMGELGTDTQYF. The CDR3 coding sequence is TGTGCCAGCAGCTTAATGGGGGAATTGGGCACAGATACGCAGTATTTT.

V is TRBV5-8 and J is TRBJ1-3; the D is unclear. The CDR3 consists of 15 residues. V shed 1 base and J shed 2 bases, with 10 bases lying between them. Germline V gene lookup returns CDR1 SGHTS and CDR2 YDEGEE. The CDR3 region is CASSLYRRPGNTIYF. The CDR3 DNA reads as TGTGCCAGCAGCTTGTATCGAAGACCTGGAAACACCATATATTTT. Using reference TRBV5-8 and TRBJ1-3 for the parts outside the CDR3, the full variable domain is EAGVTQSPTHLIKTRGQQATLRCSPISGHTSVYWYQQALGLGLQFLLWYDEGEERNRGNFPPRFSGRQFPNYSSELNVNALELEDSALYLCASSLYRRPGNTIYFGEGSWLTVV.

The chain employs TRBV7-9 and TRBJ2-3; no clear D gene. V shed 5 bases and J shed 3 bases, with 12 bases lying between them. This CDR3 has 14 amino acids. The V gene's germline CDR1 is SEHNR and CDR2 FQNEAQ (reference sequence). CDR3 DNA: TGTGCCAGCAGCCCTGGCTGGCTGACAGATACGCAGTATTTT. This translates into CASSPGWLTDTQYF.

V gene TRBV7-9 combines with J gene TRBJ1-1, with D hard to call. The CDR3 has 17 residues. Germline-derived CDR1 and CDR2 are SEHNR and FQNEAQ (reference sequence). Trimming removed 2 bases from V and 1 base from J, with 17 bases in between. CDR3 sequence reads: CASSLSVSTGWNTEAFF. CDR3 DNA sequence: TGTGCCAGCAGCTTATCGGTATCAACGGGTTGGAACACTGAAGCTTTCTTT.

This clone was observed once. V usage is TRBV28 and J usage is TRBJ1-4, with D perhaps TRBD1 (6 bases). Germline CDR1 reads MDHEN; CDR2 reads SYDVKM. The CDR3 totals 16 residues. V was shortened by 2 bases and J by 10 bases, with 20 bases between the two germline ends. CDR3 sequence: CASSLTPLGGVGKLFF. The CDR3 DNA reads TGTGCCAGCAGTTTAACCCCCTTGGGGGGCGTTGGAAAACTGTTTTTT. Based on the CDR3 plus reference TRBV28 and TRBJ1-4, the full variable domain is DVKVTQSSRYLVKRTGEKVFLECVQDMDHENMFWYRQDPGLGLRLIYFSYDVKMKEKGDIPEGYSVSREKKERFSLILESASTNQTSMYLCASSLTPLGGVGKLFFGSGTQLSVL.

This clone was detected only a few times. This rearrangement joins TRBV5-6 to TRBJ1-5; D unresolved. Trimming removed 4 bases at V and 6 bases at J, with 11 bases between. Per germline, CDR1 SGHDT and CDR2 YYEEEE. The CDR3 extends over 13 amino acids. CDR3 residues: CASSPGRRQPQHF. For the CDR3, the DNA is TGTGCCAGCAGCCCGGGGAGGCGTCAGCCCCAGCATTTT.

This clone appeared a single time. The chain has TRBV28 and TRBJ2-6, with unresolved D. Germline V gives CDR1 MDHEN, CDR2 SYDVKM. V lost 6 bases to trimming and J lost 0 bases, with 21 bases between them. The CDR3 has 19 residues. The CDR3 sequence is CASSTLKEAPSSGANVLTF. The CDR3 nucleotides are TGTGCCAGCAGCACGCTCAAAGAGGCTCCGAGCTCTGGGGCCAACGTCCTGACTTTC.

This clone appeared a few times. The V call is TRBV5-6, the J call TRBJ1-2; D not certain. The CDR3 is made up of 13 amino acids. The germline gives CDR1 SGHDT, CDR2 YYEEEE. The V end lost 0 bases, the J end lost 7 bases, and 10 bases lay between the germline ends. The CDR3 here is CASSLVRGAGYTF. Here the CDR3 DNA reads TGTGCCAGCAGCTTGGTACGGGGAGCTGGCTACACCTTC.

This clone was observed a few times. The rearrangement links TRBV30 to TRBJ2-2, with TRBD2 as a possible D gene (6 bases). The CDR3 is 12 amino acids. The V end lost 6 bases, the J end lost 7 bases, and 12 bases lay between the germline ends. Germline CDR1 and CDR2: GTSNPN and SVGIG (reference sequence). This chain's CDR3 is CACTQGGGELFF. The CDR3 region has the DNA TGTGCCTGTACCCAGGGAGGCGGGGAGCTGTTTTTT.

The rearrangement links TRBV6-1 to TRBJ1-5; 11 positions agree with TRBD1. The length of the CDR3 is 14 residues. Germline CDR1 is MNHNS and CDR2 is SASEGT. With 5 bases clipped from V and 7 bases from J, the junction kept 4 bases outside the gene matches. The CDR3 is CASSLGQGAQPQHF. CDR3 sequence (DNA): TGTGCCAGCAGTCTCGGACAGGGGGCCCAGCCCCAGCATTTT.

This clone was seen once. This chain links TRBV27 with TRBJ2-7; possible D gene TRBD2, 7 bases. Germline loops: CDR1 MNHEY, CDR2 SMNVEV (reference sequence). V was pared by 0 bases and J by 5 bases, with 17 bases between. This CDR3 spans 16 amino acids. CDR3 coding DNA: TGTGCCAGCAGTTTATCGCGGGGGACACCTATCCACGAGCAGTACTTC. This gives the protein CASSLSRGTPIHEQYF.

This clone has a handful of counts. The chain carries TRBV5-1 and TRBJ1-2, with 7 bases matching TRBD1. Per germline, CDR1 SGHRS and CDR2 YFSETQ. The CDR3 covers 15 residues. Trimming took 3 bases from V and 6 from J; bases not matched to a gene: 11. The CDR3 loop is CASSSNYDRADGYTF. The CDR3 coding sequence is TGCGCCAGCAGCTCGAACTATGACAGGGCTGATGGCTACACCTTC.

The rearrangement links TRBV27 to TRBJ2-6, with a possible D match to TRBD1 (6 bases). The length of the CDR3 is 17 residues. Germline assignment: CDR1 MNHEY and CDR2 SMNVEV (reference sequence). V lost 4 bases and J lost 0, with 13 bases in between. The CDR3 region is CASSWGLQNSGANVLTF. Here the CDR3 DNA reads TGTGCCAGCAGTTGGGGGCTGCAGAACTCTGGGGCCAACGTCCTGACTTTC.